The source of this TCR beta chain is a study of CD8 T cells in ankylosing spondylitis. This CDR3 spans 15 amino acids. Germline V gene lookup returns CDR1 SGDLS and CDR2 YYNGEE. A single record per CDR3 protein comes from TCRdb applying MiXCR to the 5' RACE reads. The table records 250,000 or so distinct CDR3 sequences, 20% to 30% of them present only once. As for this clonotype: One junction end does not reproduce the germline sequence, and a read error may be involved.

The specimen sequenced was blood, either unsorted or a sorted T cell fraction (not recorded which). V gene TRBV9 combines with J gene TRBJ2-1; 9 bases map to TRBD2. The receptor comes from a male donor with ankylosing spondylitis or in good health (not recorded which). CDR3 residues: CASSVKAGGINKQFF. As DNA, the CDR3 is TGTGCCAGCAGCGTTAAGGCGGGGGGGATCAATAAGCAGTTCTTC.